The T cell receptor (beta chain) described here comes from a study of shared clonotypes between healthy human individuals. Findings of the study overall: It was anticipated that sequencing depth would influence how many clonotypes donors shared.

Remarks on this clone: Its antigen is not identified.

CD45RO-negative, CCR7-selected cells formed the naive CD8 fraction, which excluded terminally differentiated effector memory CD45RA+ cells. Within Nashville, Tennessee resided all donors, each a Caucasian adult. There are 12 residues in the CDR3. Germline CDR1 reads SGHDT; CDR2 reads YYEEEE. Trimming shortened V by 3 bases and J by 6 bases, and 10 bases separated the two germline ends. Replicate PCRs for sorted subsets used approximately 220 ng DNA; this equaled 30,000 to 35,000 T cell genomes. Authors' processing steps: ImmunoSEQ yielded junction-only sequences lacking quality scores, so filtering differed. TCRdb's copy holds only in-frame clones and misses some; the assay was immunoSEQ multiplex PCR. V and J calls and clone size are as listed in that table; D and trimming were resolved from the DNA. The sample carries nearly 2 million clones, 85% to 95% recorded once.

This receptor was identified in a man aged 18 to 30 in good health. The sequenced sample consisted of naive CD8+ T cells sorted from blood. V is TRBV5-6 and J is TRBJ2-7; D uncertain. DNA for the CDR3: TGTGCCAGCAGCTCGGGTTTGGGCGAGCAGTACTTC. It codes for CASSSGLGEQYF. The variable domain in full, with the rest retrieved from reference TRBV5-6 and TRBJ2-7, is DAGVTQSPTHLIKTRGQQVTLRCSPKSGHDTVSWYQQALGQGPQFIFQYYEEEERQRGNFPDRFSGHQFPNYSSELNVNALLLGDSALYLCASSSGLGEQYFGPGTRLTVT.